This entry is about one T cell receptor (beta chain). This CDR3 has 15 residues. The V gene's germline CDR1 is SGDLS and CDR2 YYNGEE. The V and J ends lost 0 bases and 6 bases, in that order; junction bases with no gene match: 6. This specimen belongs to a study of blood T cell repertoires in COVID-19. TCRdb's table, derived via immunoSEQ multiplex PCR, lists solely in-frame clones and lacks some. The sample lists fewer than 600,000 clones; 75% to 90% were seen once. This clonotype was obtained from a man between 18 and 35 years old with COVID-19, enrolled during active disease. This rearrangement joins TRBV9 to TRBJ1-5, with TRBD1 matching over 7 bases. Material: peripheral blood. The CDR3 spells CASSVGGGRGQPQHF. CDR3 in DNA: TGTGCCAGCAGCGTAGGAGGGGGCCGGGGTCAGCCCCAGCATTTT.